The 14 T cell receptor beta chains reported below all come from one sample, sequenced in a study of Tregs in tolerant kidney transplant recipients. Sequenced by immunoSEQ multiplex PCR; TCRdb stores in-frame clones only, minus some. The data hold about 110,000 clones, with nearly 90% observed a single time. The sequencing used CD4+ T cells from blood, collected before the transplant. These receptors came from a human donor who received a combined kidney and bone marrow transplant.

The rearrangement joins TRBV19 to TRBJ1-2; the D gene is possibly TRBD1 (6 bases). The CDR3 covers 16 residues. CDR1 is LNHDA and CDR2 is SQIVND in the germline V gene (reference sequence). Between the trimmed V and J ends, which lost 6 bases and 7 bases, there was a span of 24 bases. The CDR3 bases are TGTGCCAGTAGGATGGTCGGGGGGGCCGGTAGTCGTGGCTACACCTTC. This translates into CASRMVGGAGSRGYTF.

The genes are TRBV7-2 and TRBJ2-3, with 11 bases aligning to TRBD2. Unmatched junction bases numbered 6, after V lost 8 bases and J lost 5 bases. CDR1 is SGHTA and CDR2 is FQGNSA in the germline V gene. The CDR3 spans 14 residues. The CDR3 here is CASGPLAGGDTQYF. The CDR3 nucleotides read TGTGCCAGCGGCCCTCTAGCGGGGGGAGATACGCAGTATTTT.

The chain is built from TRBV7-2 and TRBJ2-1; TRBD1 agrees at 10 bases. Germline CDR1 reads SGHTA; CDR2 reads FQGNSA. CDR3 length equals 14 residues. The trim removed 5 bases at V and 7 bases at J, leaving 5 bases unmatched. The CDR3 sequence is CASSRGTGVNEQFF. CDR3 coding DNA: TGTGCCAGCAGCAGAGGGACAGGGGTGAATGAGCAGTTCTTC.

The chain couples TRBV23-1 to TRBJ2-7; 7 nucleotides line up with TRBD1. TRBV23-1 is designated an ORF whose function remains uncertain. The CDR3 extends over 13 amino acids. V lost 8 bases to trimming and J lost 5 bases; unmatched junction nucleotides: 9. The CDR3 sequence is CASDRQGGNEQYF. DNA of the CDR3: TGCGCCAGCGACCGACAGGGTGGTAACGAGCAGTACTTC.

The chain has TRBV6-5 and TRBJ2-1; 9 bases align to TRBD1. The CDR3 is 15 amino acids. Unmatched junction bases numbered 7, after V lost 6 bases and J lost 4 bases. CDR1 is MNHEY, CDR2 SVGAGI, per germline. The CDR3 DNA follows: TGTGCCAGCAGAAGGGACAGGGCGGTATACAATGAGCAGTTCTTC. Amino acid sequence: CASRRDRAVYNEQFF.

This chain uses TRBV7-2 with TRBJ1-2; possible D gene TRBD1, 6 bases. The V and J ends lost 5 bases and 1 base respectively, with 11 bases between them. The CDR3 has 14 amino acids. Germline-derived CDR1 and CDR2 are SGHTA and FQGNSA. CDR3 in DNA: TGTGCCAGCAGCGTAGGGGGGGGTAACTATGGCTACACCTTC. Protein: CASSVGGGNYGYTF.

The gene calls are TRBV5-6 and TRBJ2-1, with 7 nucleotides matching TRBD2. The germline CDR1 and CDR2 sequences are SGHDT and YYEEEE. The ends lost 0 bases at V and 15 bases at J; junction bases unmatched: 3. This CDR3 spans 11 amino acids. The CDR3 sequence: CASSLGEGRFF. CDR3 bases: TGTGCCAGCAGCTTGGGGGAGGGTCGGTTCTTC.

This chain uses TRBV2 with TRBJ2-3, with D perhaps matching TRBD2 (6 bases). Germline lookup yields CDR1 SNHLY and CDR2 FYNNEI. This CDR3 contains 14 residues. The ends were cut back, 2 bases at V and 2 bases at J, with 8 bases in the middle. CDR3 in DNA: TGTGCCAGCAGTGAATGGACTATCACAGATACGCAGTATTTT. Protein product: CASSEWTITDTQYF.

The gene calls are TRBV21-1 and TRBJ1-4; TRBD1 is the table's D call, not checked against the DNA. TRBV21-1 is recorded as a pseudogene. The CDR3 runs 13 residues. Here the CDR3 DNA reads TGTGCCAGGGACAGTCGACAGGGGGAAAAACTGTTTTTT. The encoded protein is CARDSRQGEKLFF.

The J gene is TRBJ2-7, the V gene TRBV7-2; the D gene is possibly TRBD2 (6 bases). The CDR3 totals 14 residues. Germline V CDR1 and CDR2: SGHTA, FQGNSA. V gave up 2 bases and J gave up 6 bases, with 14 bases separating them. CDR3 residues: CASSLLRGGGEQYF. DNA of the CDR3: TGTGCCAGCAGCTTATTGCGGGGTGGTGGCGAGCAGTACTTC.

The chain has TRBV6-1 and TRBJ2-3; no clear D gene. V gave up 2 bases and J gave up 4 bases, with 7 bases separating them. Germline V gene data show CDR1 as MNHNS and CDR2 as SASEGT. This CDR3 region has 13 residues. CDR3 sequence (DNA): TGTGCCAGCAGTGAAAGGAGCGCAGATACGCAGTATTTT. Encoded protein: CASSERSADTQYF.

The V gene is TRBV6-1, the J gene TRBJ1-2, with D maybe TRBD1 (6 bases). V shed 1 base and J shed 1 base, with 16 bases lying between them. This CDR3 comprises 17 residues. Germline V gene sequence: CDR1 MNHNS, CDR2 SASEGT. The CDR3 protein is CASSEGLQLGGNYGYTF. Here the CDR3 DNA reads TGTGCCAGCAGTGAAGGTCTACAACTAGGGGGTAACTATGGCTACACCTTC.

The V call is TRBV7-9, the J call TRBJ2-7; TRBD1 matches at 7 bases. The V gene end was trimmed by 4 bases and the J gene end by 3 bases; junction bases not matched to a gene: 6. The CDR3 consists of 14 residues. Germline V gene sequence: CDR1 SEHNR, CDR2 FQNEAQ (reference sequence). The CDR3, as DNA: TGTGCCAGCAGCTGGCGGCAGGGGGACTACGAGCAGTACTTC. Residues: CASSWRQGDYEQYF.

The chain employs TRBV5-4 and TRBJ2-7; 11 bases map to TRBD1. The V and J ends lost 4 bases and 6 bases, in that order; junction bases with no gene match: 12. CDR1 SGHNT and CDR2 YYREEE come from the germline V gene (reference sequence). This CDR3 comprises 16 residues. CDR3 bases: TGTGCCAGCAGCCACCCATATGGGGACAGGGGGTCCGAGCAGTACTTC. Translated: CASSHPYGDRGSEQYF.